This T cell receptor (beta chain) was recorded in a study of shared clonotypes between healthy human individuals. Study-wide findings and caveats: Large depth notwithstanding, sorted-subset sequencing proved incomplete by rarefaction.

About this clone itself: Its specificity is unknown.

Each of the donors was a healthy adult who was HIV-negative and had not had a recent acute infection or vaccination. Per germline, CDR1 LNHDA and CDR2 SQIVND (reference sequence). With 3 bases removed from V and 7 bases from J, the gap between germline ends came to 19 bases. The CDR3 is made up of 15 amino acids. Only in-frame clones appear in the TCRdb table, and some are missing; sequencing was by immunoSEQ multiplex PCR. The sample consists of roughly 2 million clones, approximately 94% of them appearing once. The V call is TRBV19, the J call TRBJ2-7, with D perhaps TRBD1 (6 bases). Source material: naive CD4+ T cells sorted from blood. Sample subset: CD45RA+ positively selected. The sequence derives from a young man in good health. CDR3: CASSILGGPKGEQYF. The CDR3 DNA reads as TGTGCCAGTAGTATTTTAGGGGGACCAAAGGGAGAGCAGTACTTC. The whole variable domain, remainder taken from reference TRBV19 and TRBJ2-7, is DGGITQSPKYLFRKEGQNVTLSCEQNLNHDAMYWYRQDPGQGLRLIYYSQIVNDFQKGDIAEGYSVSREKKESFPLTVTSAQKNPTAFYLCASSILGGPKGEQYFGPGTRLTVT.